A single sample is the source of the 15 T cell receptor beta chains below, sequenced in a study of blood T cell repertoires in COVID-19. The protocol was immunoSEQ multiplex PCR, while the TCRdb copy is restricted to in-frame clones and leaves out a portion. Of about 46,000 clones listed, less than 95% are singletons. Sequenced material: peripheral blood. The receptors were gathered from a man aged 45 to 65 with acute or convalescent COVID-19.

This clone was found a few times. The chain is built from TRBV28 and TRBJ1-2; no clear D. The CDR3 loop spans 16 amino acids. V lost 3 bases and J 0 bases, leaving 14 bases between the germline ends. Germline lookup yields CDR1 MDHEN and CDR2 SYDVKM. The CDR3 loop is CASSLTSSGANYGYTF. CDR3 DNA sequence: TGTGCCAGCAGTTTGACTTCAAGTGGAGCTAACTATGGCTACACCTTC.

V and J are TRBV30 and TRBJ1-6; 9 bases are shared with TRBD1. The CDR3 extends over 16 amino acids. Germline loops: CDR1 GTSNPN, CDR2 SVGIG (reference sequence). V dropped 0 bases and J dropped 14; count of bases not matched to a gene: 14. The DNA of the CDR3 is TGTGCCTGGAGTGTTAGACAAGGGGACAGGGTATTATCCCTCCACTTT. This codes for CAWSVRQGDRVLSLHF. The full variable domain, its missing parts supplied by reference TRBV30 and TRBJ1-6, is SQTIHQWPATLVQPVGSPLSLECTVEGTSNPNLYWYRQAAGRGLQLLFYSVGIGQISSEVPQNLSASRPQDRQFILSSKKLLLSDSGFYLCAWSVRQGDRVLSLHFGNGTRLTVT.

A single count supports this clone. The V and J genes are TRBV10-2 and TRBJ2-1; 10 bases are a match to TRBD2. Germline V gene sequence: CDR1 WSHSY, CDR2 SAAADI. CDR3 length equals 14 residues. Trimming at V came to 6 bases and at J to 8 bases, leaving 7 bases not matched to a gene. CDR3 residues: CASSPAGGLDEQFF. The CDR3 coding sequence is TGCGCCAGCAGCCCAGCGGGGGGGCTAGATGAGCAGTTCTTC.

The V gene is TRBV7-4, the J gene TRBJ2-5, with 8 bases lining up with TRBD1. The CDR3 has 16 amino acids. The ends lost 4 bases at V and 4 bases at J; junction bases unmatched: 11. CDR1 and CDR2 from the germline V gene are SGHVT and SQSDAQ. The DNA for the CDR3 is TGTGCCAGCAGCTCCCAGGTAACAGGGGGTATAGAGACCCAGTACTTC. Residues: CASSSQVTGGIETQYF.

The genes are TRBV2 and TRBJ1-5, with D unresolved. Trimming took 10 bases from V and 0 from J, leaving 10 bases between them. There are 13 residues in the CDR3. The germline V gene encodes CDR1 SNHLY and CDR2 FYNNEI. The CDR3 loop reads CATHPYSNQPQHF. CDR3 bases: TGTGCCACGCATCCCTATAGCAATCAGCCCCAGCATTTT.

The chain carries TRBV25-1 and TRBJ2-3, with 9 nucleotides matching TRBD1. Germline CDR1 and CDR2: MGHDK and SYGVNS. J was trimmed by 2 bases and V by 7 bases; bases with no gene match: 7. The CDR3 is made up of 15 amino acids. CDR3 coding DNA: TGTGCCAGCAATACCGGGACAGGGCTCACAGATACGCAGTATTTT. This translates into CASNTGTGLTDTQYF.

The V gene is TRBV5-5, the J gene TRBJ1-2; 9 bases are a match to TRBD1. Germline CDR1 SGHKS, CDR2 YYEKEE (reference sequence). This CDR3 is 14 amino acids long. The V segment lost 4 bases and the J segment 6 bases; nucleotides outside the gene matches: 7. CDR3 in amino acids: CASSGRTGANGYTF. In DNA form, the CDR3 reads TGTGCCAGCAGCGGTCGGACAGGGGCTAATGGCTACACCTTC.

CDR3 protein: CASTQGYLYEQYF. The DNA for the CDR3 is TGTGCCAGTACGCAGGGTTACCTCTACGAGCAGTACTTC. V gene TRBV19 combines with J gene TRBJ2-7; D might be TRBD1 (5 bases). In germline, CDR1 is LNHDA, CDR2 SQIVND (reference sequence). The CDR3 length is 13 residues. Between the trimmed V and J ends, which lost 7 bases and 3 bases, there was a span of 13 bases.

The gene calls are TRBV3-1 (or the pseudogene TRBV3-2) and TRBJ2-2, with 8 nucleotides matching TRBD2. The CDR3 has 18 amino acids. V gave up 4 bases and J gave up 1 base; unmatched junction bases: 11. Germline V gives CDR1 LGHDT, CDR2 YNNKEL (reference sequence). In DNA, the CDR3 is TGTGCCAGCAGCCGGCCCAGTGAGCGGGGGCTGAACACCGGGGAGCTGTTTTTT. Translated: CASSRPSERGLNTGELFF.

The chain carries TRBV7-8 and TRBJ2-5; 9 nucleotides match TRBD2. This CDR3 spans 14 amino acids. Germline CDR1 is SGHVS and CDR2 is FQNEAQ. The V segment lost 6 bases and the J segment 4 bases; nucleotides outside the gene matches: 6. The CDR3 is CASRRGLATETQYF. The CDR3 coding sequence is TGTGCCAGCAGACGAGGACTAGCGACAGAGACCCAGTACTTC.

This rearrangement joins TRBV24-1 to TRBJ1-5; possible D gene TRBD1, 6 bases. Trimming shortened V by 9 bases and J by 0 bases, and 20 bases separated the two germline ends. Germline V gene sequence: CDR1 KGHDR, CDR2 SFDVKD. The CDR3 spans 17 residues. The CDR3: CATAWGRGSFSNQPQHF. CDR3 in DNA: TGTGCCACCGCTTGGGGGCGGGGGAGCTTTAGCAATCAGCCCCAGCATTTT.

This rearrangement joins TRBV3-1 (or the pseudogene TRBV3-2) to TRBJ1-1, with D hard to call. There are 14 residues in the CDR3. CDR1 and CDR2 (germline): LGHDT, YNNKEL (reference sequence). V was pared by 4 bases and J by 0 bases, with 9 bases between. CDR3 region: CASSRQAMNTEAFF. DNA of the CDR3: TGTGCCAGCAGCCGCCAGGCCATGAACACTGAAGCTTTCTTT.

This chain connects TRBV28 to TRBJ2-1; 13 nucleotides match TRBD2. The CDR3 is made up of 17 amino acids. CDR1 MDHEN and CDR2 SYDVKM come from the germline V gene. With V trimmed by 3 bases and J by 1 base, 3 bases remained unmatched. CDR3 protein: CASSFRLAGGSYNEQFF. CDR3 bases: TGTGCCAGCAGTTTTCGACTAGCGGGGGGATCCTACAATGAGCAGTTCTTC.

V usage is TRBV5-4 and J usage is TRBJ2-7; D perhaps matches TRBD2 (6 bases). Trimming pared 0 bases from V and 7 bases from J, leaving 14 bases between. The CDR3 consists of 14 residues. Germline V lookup: CDR1 SGHNT, CDR2 YYREEE (reference sequence). DNA for the CDR3: TGTGCCAGCAGCTTGGTCGGGGGTACGGGGGAGCAGTACTTC. Its protein product is CASSLVGGTGEQYF.

The genes are TRBV19 and TRBJ2-7; no reliable D call. The CDR3 is 13 amino acids. CDR1 and CDR2 from the germline V gene are LNHDA and SQIVND (reference sequence). V lost 0 bases to trimming and J lost 3 bases, with 6 bases between them. The CDR3 nucleotides read TGTGCCAGTAGTATAGAAGCTGGCTACGAGCAGTACTTC. It is translated as CASSIEAGYEQYF. The whole variable domain, remainder taken from reference TRBV19 and TRBJ2-7, is DGGITQSPKYLFRKEGQNVTLSCEQNLNHDAMYWYRQDPGQGLRLIYYSQIVNDFQKGDIAEGYSVSREKKESFPLTVTSAQKNPTAFYLCASSIEAGYEQYFGPGTRLTVT.